This T cell receptor (beta chain) stems from a study of control samples from healthy donors and cancer patients. TCRdb's copy holds only in-frame clones and misses some; the assay was immunoSEQ multiplex PCR. The sample contains 100,000 to 120,000 clones, about 80% of which appear only once. Germline-derived CDR1 and CDR2 are SGHNT and YYREEE (reference sequence). This CDR3 has 15 residues. The ends were cut back, 2 bases at V and 7 bases at J, with 18 bases in the middle. The chain couples TRBV5-4 to TRBJ1-2; tentative D call: TRBD1 (5 bases). This sequence was found in a man between 18 and 35 years old in good health. Sample: blood. In DNA, the CDR3 is TGTGCCAGCAGCTTCTTCTCCAGGGTAGGAAGTGGCTACACCTTC. Protein: CASSFFSRVGSGYTF.